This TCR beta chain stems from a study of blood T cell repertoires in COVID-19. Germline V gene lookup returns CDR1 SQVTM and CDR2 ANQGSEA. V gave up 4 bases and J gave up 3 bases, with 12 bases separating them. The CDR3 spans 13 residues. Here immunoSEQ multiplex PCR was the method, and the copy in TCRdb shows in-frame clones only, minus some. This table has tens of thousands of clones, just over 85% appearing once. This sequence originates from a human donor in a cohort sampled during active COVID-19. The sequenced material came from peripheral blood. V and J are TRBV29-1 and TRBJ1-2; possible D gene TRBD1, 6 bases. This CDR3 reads CSVAQGRDYGYTF. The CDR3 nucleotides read TGCAGCGTTGCTCAGGGGCGCGACTATGGCTACACCTTC.